These T cell receptor beta chains were read from a single sample in a study of T cells after yellow fever vaccination. Each CDR3 protein is one row after TCRdb ran MiXCR on the 5' RACE reads. This table has a few hundred thousand distinct CDR3 sequences, around 13% appearing once. Sequencing was performed on CD4+ T cells sorted from PBMCs, taken 45 days after the yellow fever booster vaccination. These receptors originate from a young man who received the YFV17D yellow fever vaccine. The CDR3 runs from the conserved cysteine through the conserved F or W. Fields, in order: CDR3 protein, CDR3 DNA, J gene, D gene, clone size, V gene. The D gene is left open where the match is weak. Expanded clones are given a class, and other clones once, few, many or no size at all.

CASSTRVTGELFF,TGTGCCAGCAGTACTCGAGTCACCGGGGAGCTGTTTTTT,TRBJ2-2,.,few,TRBV27
CAIGQVNSNQPQHF,TGTGCCATCGGACAGGTCAATAGCAATCAGCCCCAGCATTTT,TRBJ1-5,TRBD1,.,TRBV15
CASRSAGTSASYEQYF,TGTGCCAGCAGATCGGCCGGGACTAGCGCCTCCTACGAGCAGTACTTC,TRBJ2-7,TRBD2,few,TRBV12-3/TRBV12-4
CASSVGAYEQYF,TGCGCCAGCAGCGTCGGAGCCTACGAGCAGTACTTC,TRBJ2-7,.,few,TRBV5-1
CASSGRRTGRGEKLFF,TGTGCCAGTAGTGGCCGGAGGACAGGCCGTGGCGAAAAACTGTTTTTT,TRBJ1-4,TRBD1,.,TRBV19
CASSLLGTGVSGELFF,TGTGCCAGCAGTTTATTAGGAACAGGGGTTTCCGGGGAGCTGTTTTTT,TRBJ2-2,TRBD1,many,TRBV27
CASSQELANYGYTF,TGTGCCAGCAGCCAAGAGCTTGCTAACTATGGCTACACCTTC,TRBJ1-2,.,.,TRBV4-2
CSVEGGYSYEQYF,TGCAGCGTTGAGGGAGGATACTCCTACGAGCAGTACTTC,TRBJ2-7,.,.,TRBV29-1
CASSSPASEETQYF,TGTGCCAGCAGTTCTCCAGCATCCGAAGAGACCCAGTACTTC,TRBJ2-5,.,few,TRBV12-3/TRBV12-4
CSALPGQGAGEQYF,TGCAGTGCTCTCCCGGGACAGGGGGCAGGCGAGCAGTACTTC,TRBJ2-7,TRBD1,.,TRBV20-1
CASSSGQGLETQYF,TGCGCCAGCAGCTCGGGGCAGGGGCTGGAGACCCAGTACTTC,TRBJ2-5,.,few,TRBV5-1
CSARVLTGLVSGGDTQYF,TGCAGTGCTAGAGTTTTAACCGGACTAGTGAGTGGAGGAGATACGCAGTATTTT,TRBJ2-3,TRBD2,.,TRBV20-1
CASSPPGQGATGELFF,TGTGCCAGCAGTCCACCCGGACAGGGGGCCACCGGGGAGCTGTTTTTT,TRBJ2-2,TRBD1,.,TRBV28
CASSSRPGSTDTQYF,TGTGCCAGCAGCTCCCGACCGGGTAGCACAGATACGCAGTATTTT,TRBJ2-3,.,.,TRBV7-2
CASSSQGTGPGEQYF,TGTGCCAGCAGCTCCCAGGGGACGGGACCTGGAGAGCAGTACTTC,TRBJ2-7,.,.,TRBV7-2
CASTPGNGNYNEQFF,TGTGCCAGCACCCCCGGAAACGGGAACTACAATGAGCAGTTCTTC,TRBJ2-1,.,few,TRBV7-6
CASSQNRGPGNEQFF,TGCGCCAGCAGCCAAAACAGGGGCCCGGGCAATGAGCAGTTCTTC,TRBJ2-1,TRBD1,.,TRBV4-3
CASSLGGGTNTGELFF,TGTGCCAGCAGCTTAGGTGGAGGGACGAACACCGGGGAGCTGTTTTTT,TRBJ2-2,.,.,TRBV7-2
CASSRSAHTPYNEQFF,TGTGCCAGCAGCCGTAGCGCCCACACTCCCTACAATGAGCAGTTCTTC,TRBJ2-1,.,many,TRBV7-2
CASRYSGTRTDTQYF,TGCGCCAGCAGGTATAGCGGGACTCGCACAGATACGCAGTATTTT,TRBJ2-3,TRBD2,.,TRBV5-1
CASSLEGRASGNNEQFF,TGTGCCAGCAGCTTAGAGGGACGCGCTAGCGGAAACAATGAGCAGTTCTTC,TRBJ2-1,TRBD2,.,TRBV11-2
CASSQDLPGLAGEQYF,TGTGCCAGCAGCCAAGATTTACCCGGACTAGCTGGGGAGCAGTACTTC,TRBJ2-7,TRBD2,few,TRBV4-2
CASSAGGAEGVEQYF,TGTGCCAGCAGCGCTGGTGGGGCGGAGGGCGTTGAGCAGTACTTC,TRBJ2-7,.,.,TRBV5-5
CASSFGRPGLAGGNTGELFF,TGTGCCAGCAGCTTCGGGAGACCGGGACTAGCGGGAGGGAACACCGGGGAGCTGTTTTTT,TRBJ2-2,TRBD2,.,TRBV11-2
CASSSLRDYSYNEQFF,TGTGCCAGCAGCTCCTTGAGAGACTACTCCTACAATGAGCAGTTCTTC,TRBJ2-1,.,.,TRBV12-3/TRBV12-4
CASSQLQAGPDTQYF,TGTGCCAGCAGCCAACTACAAGCGGGGCCGGATACGCAGTATTTT,TRBJ2-3,TRBD2,few,TRBV3-1
CAISPPGTAPYEQYF,TGTGCCATCAGTCCCCCCGGGACTGCCCCCTACGAGCAGTACTTC,TRBJ2-7,.,few,TRBV10-3
CASSRLAGTNYEQYF,TGCGCCAGCAGCAGGCTAGCGGGTACAAACTACGAGCAGTACTTC,TRBJ2-7,TRBD2,.,TRBV5-1
CASSFLGGYTF,TGTGCCAGCAGCTTTTTGGGTGGCTACACCTTC,TRBJ1-2,.,.,TRBV7-9
CASSLAVLEDTQYF,TGCGCCAGCAGCTTGGCGGTTCTCGAGGATACGCAGTATTTT,TRBJ2-3,.,few,TRBV5-1
CASSPGGTNYGYTF,TGCGCCAGCAGCCCGGGGGGGACTAACTATGGCTACACCTTC,TRBJ1-2,.,many,TRBV5-1
CASSPWHGSQETQYF,TGTGCCAGCAGCCCATGGCACGGGTCCCAAGAGACCCAGTACTTC,TRBJ2-5,.,.,TRBV7-2
CASSYSRLAAKFF,TGTGCCAGCAGTTACTCGAGGCTAGCGGCCAAGTTCTTC,TRBJ2-1,TRBD2,.,TRBV6-5
CASSISSGRALEQYF,TGCGCCAGCAGCATCTCTAGCGGGAGGGCCCTCGAGCAGTACTTC,TRBJ2-7,TRBD2,few,TRBV5-1
CASSLQDFQPQHF,TGTGCCAGCAGCCTACAGGATTTTCAGCCCCAGCATTTT,TRBJ1-5,.,few,TRBV7-2
CSVAPSETQYF,TGCAGCGTTGCACCCTCAGAGACCCAGTACTTC,TRBJ2-5,.,.,TRBV29-1
CASRKGPNSYEQYF,TGTGCCAGCAGGAAGGGACCCAACTCCTACGAGCAGTACTTC,TRBJ2-7,.,.,TRBV28
CASSLEAPNTGELFF,TGTGCCAGCAGCTTAGAGGCGCCGAACACCGGGGAGCTGTTTTTT,TRBJ2-2,.,.,TRBV7-9
CSARDPGSPDSQFF,TGCAGTGCTAGAGATCCAGGGTCCCCTGATTCTCAGTTCTTC,TRBJ2-1,.,few,TRBV20-1
CASSSRDREGNEQYF,TGTGCCAGCAGCTCCCGGGACAGGGAAGGGAACGAGCAGTACTTC,TRBJ2-7,TRBD1,.,TRBV5-4
CASSSRQGPFDTQYF,TGTGCCAGCAGTTCCCGACAGGGGCCCTTCGATACGCAGTATTTT,TRBJ2-3,TRBD1,few,TRBV7-9
CAWSVYASGNTIYF,TGTGCCTGGAGTGTATACGCCTCTGGAAACACCATATATTTT,TRBJ1-3,.,.,TRBV30
CSASQTNYGYTF,TGCAGTGCTAGCCAGACTAACTATGGCTACACCTTC,TRBJ1-2,.,.,TRBV20-1
CSARQGSYEQYF,TGCAGTGCTAGACAGGGCTCCTACGAGCAGTACTTC,TRBJ2-7,.,few,TRBV20-1
CSARLSGDLGYGYTF,TGCAGTGCTCGACTATCGGGGGACCTCGGCTATGGCTACACCTTC,TRBJ1-2,.,few,TRBV20-1
CATSRGDTYEQYF,TGTGCCACCAGCAGAGGCGACACCTACGAGCAGTACTTC,TRBJ2-7,.,.,TRBV15
CSAPTAGGPGNEQFF,TGCAGTGCCCCGACCGCGGGAGGGCCAGGCAATGAGCAGTTCTTC,TRBJ2-1,TRBD2,few,TRBV20-1
CSVEGRVSETQYF,TGCAGCGTTGAAGGCCGGGTCTCGGAGACCCAGTACTTC,TRBJ2-5,.,few,TRBV29-1
CSASYQNTGELFF,TGCAGTGCTAGCTACCAGAACACCGGGGAGCTGTTTTTT,TRBJ2-2,.,few,TRBV20-1